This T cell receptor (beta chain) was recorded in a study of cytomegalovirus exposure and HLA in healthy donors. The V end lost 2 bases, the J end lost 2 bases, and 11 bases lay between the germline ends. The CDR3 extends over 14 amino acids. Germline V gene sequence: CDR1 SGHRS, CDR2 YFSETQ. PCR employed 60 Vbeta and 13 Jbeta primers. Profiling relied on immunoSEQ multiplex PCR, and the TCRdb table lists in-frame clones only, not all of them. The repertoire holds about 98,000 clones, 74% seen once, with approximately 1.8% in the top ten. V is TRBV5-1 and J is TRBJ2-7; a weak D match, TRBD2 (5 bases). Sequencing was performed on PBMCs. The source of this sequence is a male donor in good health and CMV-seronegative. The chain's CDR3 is CASSFDGITYEQYF. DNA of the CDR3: TGCGCCAGCAGCTTTGACGGGATTACCTACGAGCAGTACTTC.